The sequence of this T cell receptor (beta chain) was determined in a study of T cell responses to AZD1222 COVID-19 vaccine. With regard to this clone: The antigen is undetermined.

The data were produced by immunoSEQ multiplex PCR, yet TCRdb's version contains in-frame clones alone and is incomplete. This table holds roughly 190,000 clones, 85% to 95% found once. Germline lookup yields CDR1 KGHDR and CDR2 SFDVKD. The V end lost 1 base, the J end lost 7 bases, and 12 bases lay between the germline ends. CDR3 length: 14 amino acids. Study results and caveats: Donors, mostly white British, included more females; clonal diversity was possibly underestimated.

The chain has TRBV24-1 and TRBJ1-1; perhaps TRBD1 as D (6 bases). This receptor was taken from an adult in good health. The sequenced sample was peripheral blood, obtained on day 0 of AZD1222 vaccination. The CDR3 loop is CATSDFSGAFEAFF. Written as DNA, the CDR3 is TGTGCCACCAGTGATTTTTCAGGGGCCTTTGAAGCTTTCTTT.